Sequencing of this T cell receptor (beta chain) was carried out in a study of T cell responses to AZD1222 COVID-19 vaccine. Study-level points and caveats: The sample set comprised mostly white British donors with more females, and clonal diversity was possibly underestimated.

The repertoire was sequenced with immunoSEQ multiplex PCR; TCRdb's copy has only in-frame clones and lacks some. The data hold around 180,000 clones, with roughly 87% observed a single time. About this clone itself: What it recognizes is unknown.

Sample: peripheral blood, taken on day 0 of AZD1222 vaccination. The clonotype was recovered from an adult in good health.

Here the CDR3 reads CASSLKQNNSPLHF. CDR3 DNA sequence: TGTGCCAGCAGTTTGAAACAGAATAATTCACCCCTCCACTTT. This chain uses TRBV2 with TRBJ1-6; D is unclear. Germline CDR1 SNHLY, CDR2 FYNNEI. V lost 5 bases to trimming and J lost 5 bases, with 10 bases between them. This CDR3 contains 14 residues.